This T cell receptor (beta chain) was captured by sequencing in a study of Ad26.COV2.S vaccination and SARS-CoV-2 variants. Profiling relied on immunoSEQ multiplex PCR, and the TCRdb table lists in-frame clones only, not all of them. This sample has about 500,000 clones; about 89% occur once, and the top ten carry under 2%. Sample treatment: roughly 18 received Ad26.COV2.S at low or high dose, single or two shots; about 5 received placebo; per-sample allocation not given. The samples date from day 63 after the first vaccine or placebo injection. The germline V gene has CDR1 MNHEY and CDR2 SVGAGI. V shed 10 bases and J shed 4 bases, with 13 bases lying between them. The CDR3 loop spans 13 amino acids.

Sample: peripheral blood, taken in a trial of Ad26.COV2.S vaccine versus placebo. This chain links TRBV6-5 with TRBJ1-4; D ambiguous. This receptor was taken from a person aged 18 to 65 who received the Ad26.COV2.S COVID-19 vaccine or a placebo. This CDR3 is CATRGRLNEKLFF. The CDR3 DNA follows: TGTGCCACACGTGGAAGGCTTAATGAAAAACTGTTTTTT.